Below are 12 T cell receptor beta chains sequenced from a single sample in a study of CD8 T cells in ankylosing spondylitis. One entry per CDR3 protein, called by TCRdb with MiXCR from the 5' RACE reads. The sample records hundreds of thousands of distinct CDR3 sequences, 25% to 30% being singletons. Which antigens these TCRs recognize remains unknown. Points from the study as a whole: Seemingly distinctive of ankylosing spondylitis blood was a TCR beta motif formed by eight highly homologous variants.

The sequencing input was blood, either unsorted or a sorted T cell fraction (not recorded which). These receptors were obtained from a male donor with ankylosing spondylitis.

This clonotype came up a few times. This rearrangement joins TRBV5-1 to TRBJ2-2, with 7 nucleotides matching TRBD1. Germline loops: CDR1 SGHRS, CDR2 YFSETQ. Unmatched junction bases numbered 14, after V lost 3 bases and J lost 6 bases. The CDR3 consists of 17 residues. CDR3 residues: CASSSNPGTAEAGELFF. CDR3 in DNA: TGCGCCAGCAGCTCCAACCCCGGGACAGCGGAAGCCGGGGAGCTGTTTTTT.

V usage is TRBV5-1 and J usage is TRBJ1-1; no firm D call. Deletions cut 4 bases from V and 1 base from J, with 14 bases between. This CDR3 region has 15 residues. Germline V gene sequence: CDR1 SGHRS, CDR2 YFSETQ. CDR3 sequence reads: CASSPVSDGNTEAFF. CDR3 sequence (DNA): TGCGCCAGCAGCCCAGTTTCCGATGGGAACACTGAAGCTTTCTTT.

The rearrangement joins TRBV29-1 to TRBJ2-2; TRBD2 matches at 7 bases. CDR3 size: 13 residues. The germline V gene has CDR1 SQVTM and CDR2 ANQGSEA. V shed 6 bases and J 2 bases; nucleotides not matched to a gene: 3. The CDR3 loop reads CSVGRGNTGELFF. The CDR3 DNA reads TGCAGCGTGGGGAGGGGCAACACCGGGGAGCTGTTTTTT.

In this sample, this clonotype turned up a few times. The chain recombines TRBV5-1 with TRBJ2-1, with 11 bases fitting TRBD1. Germline V gene sequence: CDR1 SGHRS, CDR2 YFSETQ. V was pared by 3 bases and J by 6 bases, with 5 bases of the junction left unmatched. The CDR3 consists of 15 residues. The CDR3 DNA sequence: TGCGCCAGCAGCTACCGGACAGGGGGCCTCAATGAGCAGTTCTTC. It translates to CASSYRTGGLNEQFF. Filled out from reference TRBV5-1 and TRBJ2-1, the complete variable domain reads KAGVTQTPRYLIKTRGQQVTLSCSPISGHRSVSWYQQTPGQGLQFLFEYFSETQRNKGNFPGRFSGRQFSNSRSEMNVSTLELGDSALYLCASSYRTGGLNEQFFGPGTRLTVL.

There are a few counts of this clonotype. J is TRBJ1-1 and V is TRBV11-3; D is perhaps TRBD1 (6 bases). This CDR3 spans 14 amino acids. Germline values: CDR1 SGHNT, CDR2 YENEEA. The V gene lost 2 bases and the J gene lost 4 bases, with 11 bases spanning the gap. CDR3 sequence reads: CASSLTGLPTEAFF. CDR3 DNA sequence: TGTGCCAGCAGCTTAACAGGGCTACCCACTGAAGCTTTCTTT. Filled out from reference TRBV11-3 and TRBJ1-1, the complete variable domain reads EAGVVQSPRYKIIEKKQPVAFWCNPISGHNTLYWYLQNLGQGPELLIRYENEEAVDDSQLPKDRFSAERLKGVDSTLKIQPAELGDSAVYLCASSLTGLPTEAFFGQGTRLTVV.

This chain uses TRBV4-1 with TRBJ1-1; weak D call: TRBD1 (6 bases). The CDR3 consists of 15 residues. Trimming pared 0 bases from V and 5 bases from J, leaving 13 bases between. Germline V lookup: CDR1 MGHRA, CDR2 YSYEKL. The CDR3 here is CASSQDLVGGTEAFF. DNA of the CDR3: TGCGCCAGCAGCCAAGATCTGGTAGGGGGAACTGAAGCTTTCTTT.

This clonotype was seen more than once but under ten times. This sequence joins TRBV20-1 and TRBJ2-7; D is possibly TRBD2 (6 bases). Germline loops: CDR1 DFQATT, CDR2 SNEGSKA (reference sequence). The CDR3 loop spans 12 amino acids. The V and J ends lost 7 bases and 3 bases respectively, with 13 bases between them. DNA of the CDR3: TGCAGTGTCAGGGAGGCTTTCTACGAGCAGTACTTC. Protein: CSVREAFYEQYF.

The V call is TRBV7-9, the J call TRBJ2-7; D may correspond to TRBD1 or TRBD2 (6 bases each). The V end lost 5 bases, the J end lost 6 bases, and 17 bases lay between the germline ends. Germline V gene sequence: CDR1 SEHNR, CDR2 FQNEAQ (reference sequence). The CDR3 has 14 amino acids. This chain's CDR3 is CASSPGRGLVEQYF. In DNA form, the CDR3 reads TGTGCCAGCAGCCCTGGCCGGGGGCTCGTCGAGCAGTACTTC.

This clonotype has more than one count but fewer than ten. The rearrangement uses TRBV20-1 and TRBJ1-1; D is ambiguous. The CDR3 spans 12 residues. Trimming took 0 bases from V and 5 from J, leaving 7 bases between them. The germline V gene encodes CDR1 DFQATT and CDR2 SNEGSKA (reference sequence). The CDR3 sequence: CSARDRETEAFF. CDR3 DNA: TGCAGTGCTAGAGATCGGGAAACTGAAGCTTTCTTT.

This clonotype occurred a few times. This chain connects TRBV12-3 or TRBV12-4 to TRBJ2-2; D unclear. This CDR3 is built from 13 residues. V was shortened by 6 bases and J by 5 bases, with 10 bases between the two germline ends. This CDR3 is CASSRPGTGELFF. Written as DNA, the CDR3 is TGTGCCAGCAGCCGCCCCGGGACCGGGGAGCTGTTTTTT.

This clonotype was observed a few times. The V gene is TRBV11-2, the J gene TRBJ1-3; no clear D gene. V was cut by 1 base and J by 0 bases, with 7 bases left in between. CDR3 length: 15 residues. Germline-derived CDR1 and CDR2 are SGHAT and FQNNGV. CDR3 coding DNA: TGTGCCAGCAGCTTAGCGGGGTTCTCTGGAAACACCATATATTTT. Amino acids: CASSLAGFSGNTIYF.

This clonotype was counted ten times or more. The genes are TRBV12-3 or TRBV12-4 and TRBJ2-1; 12 nucleotides match TRBD2. Unmatched junction bases numbered 13, after V lost 6 bases and J lost 10 bases. This CDR3 spans 16 amino acids. The CDR3 region is CASSSRGTSGFSEQFF. Written as DNA, the CDR3 is TGTGCCAGCAGCTCCAGGGGGACTAGCGGGTTTTCCGAGCAGTTCTTC.